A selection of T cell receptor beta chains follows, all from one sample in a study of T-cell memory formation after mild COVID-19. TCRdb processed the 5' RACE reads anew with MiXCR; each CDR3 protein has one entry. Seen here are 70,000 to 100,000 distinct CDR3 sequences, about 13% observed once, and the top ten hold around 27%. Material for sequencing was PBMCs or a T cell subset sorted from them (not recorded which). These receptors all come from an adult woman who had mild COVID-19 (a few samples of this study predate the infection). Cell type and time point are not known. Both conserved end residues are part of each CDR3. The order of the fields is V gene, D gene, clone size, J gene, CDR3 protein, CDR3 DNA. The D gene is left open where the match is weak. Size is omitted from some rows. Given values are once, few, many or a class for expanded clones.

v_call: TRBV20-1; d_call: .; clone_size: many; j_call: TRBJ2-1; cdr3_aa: CSATPPLGVYNEQFF; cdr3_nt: TGCAGTGCTACCCCACCCCTCGGGGTCTACAATGAGCAGTTCTTC
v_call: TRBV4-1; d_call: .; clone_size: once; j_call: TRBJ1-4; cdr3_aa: CASSQVGGEKLFF; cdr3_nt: TGCGCCAGCAGCCAAGTTGGAGGTGAAAAACTGTTTTTT
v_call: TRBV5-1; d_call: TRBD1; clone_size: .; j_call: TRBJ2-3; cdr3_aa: CASSTGQGGTDTQYF; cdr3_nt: TGCGCCAGCAGCACCGGACAGGGAGGCACAGATACGCAGTATTTT
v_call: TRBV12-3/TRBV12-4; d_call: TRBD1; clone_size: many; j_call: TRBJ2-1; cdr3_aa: CASSVRDRGGNEQFF; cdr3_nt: TGTGCCAGCAGTGTCCGGGACAGGGGAGGGAATGAGCAGTTCTTC
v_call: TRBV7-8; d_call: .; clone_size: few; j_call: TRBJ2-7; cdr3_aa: CASSPPLRGTRYEQYF; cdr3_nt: TGTGCCAGCAGCCCCCCCTTGAGGGGAACTAGGTACGAGCAGTACTTC
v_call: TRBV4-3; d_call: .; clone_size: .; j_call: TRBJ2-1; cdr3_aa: CASSQGRASASHEQFF; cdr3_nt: TGCGCCAGCAGCCAAGGCCGGGCATCGGCCAGTCATGAGCAGTTCTTC
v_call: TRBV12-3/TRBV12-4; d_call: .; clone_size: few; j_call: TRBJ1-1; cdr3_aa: CASSLVNVGRHPENTEAFF; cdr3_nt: TGTGCCAGCAGTTTAGTGAACGTGGGCCGTCATCCAGAGAACACTGAAGCTTTCTTT
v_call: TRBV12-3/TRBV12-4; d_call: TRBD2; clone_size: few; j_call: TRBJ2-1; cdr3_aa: CASSFLPPSGGADEQFF; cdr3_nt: TGTGCCAGCAGTTTCTTACCACCTAGCGGGGGGGCCGATGAGCAGTTCTTC
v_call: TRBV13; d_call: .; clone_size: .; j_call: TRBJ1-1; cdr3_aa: CASSFTGFISGTEAFF; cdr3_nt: TGTGCCAGCAGCTTCACAGGGTTTATTTCTGGAACTGAAGCTTTCTTT
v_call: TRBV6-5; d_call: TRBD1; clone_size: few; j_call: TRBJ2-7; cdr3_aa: CASSVDRASYEQYF; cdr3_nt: TGTGCCAGCAGTGTTGACAGGGCATCCTACGAGCAGTACTTC
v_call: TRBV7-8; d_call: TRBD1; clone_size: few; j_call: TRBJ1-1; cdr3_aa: CASSLGRQGKAEAFF; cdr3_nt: TGTGCCAGCAGCTTAGGACGACAGGGGAAGGCTGAAGCTTTCTTT
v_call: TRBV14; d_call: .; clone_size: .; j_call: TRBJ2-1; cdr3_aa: CASSSAGRLVLNEQFF; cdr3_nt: TGTGCCAGCAGCTCCGCCGGGCGGTTAGTTCTCAATGAGCAGTTCTTC
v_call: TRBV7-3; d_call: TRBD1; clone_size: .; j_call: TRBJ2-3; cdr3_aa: CASSSGTEPTFTDTQYF; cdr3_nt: TGTGCCAGCAGCTCGGGGACAGAACCTACATTCACAGATACGCAGTATTTT
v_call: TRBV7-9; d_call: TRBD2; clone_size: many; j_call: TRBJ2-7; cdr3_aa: CASSSSGSSYEQYF; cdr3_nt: TGTGCCAGCAGCAGCAGCGGGAGCTCCTACGAGCAGTACTTC
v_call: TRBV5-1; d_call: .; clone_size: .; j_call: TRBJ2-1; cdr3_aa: CASSRPGRSINEQFF; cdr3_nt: TGCGCCAGCAGCCGACCGGGGCGAAGTATCAATGAGCAGTTCTTC
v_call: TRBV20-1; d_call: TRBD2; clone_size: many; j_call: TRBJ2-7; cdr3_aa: CSARDGTSYYEQYF; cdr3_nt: TGCAGTGCTAGAGATGGGACTAGCTACTACGAGCAGTACTTC
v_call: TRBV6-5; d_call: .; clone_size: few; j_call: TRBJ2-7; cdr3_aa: CASSYSTRGAYEQYF; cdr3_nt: TGTGCCAGCAGTTACTCGACCCGGGGAGCCTACGAGCAGTACTTC
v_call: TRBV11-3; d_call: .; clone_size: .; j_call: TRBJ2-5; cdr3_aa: CASSLYGVQETQYF; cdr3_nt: TGTGCCAGCAGCTTATACGGGGTCCAAGAGACCCAGTACTTC
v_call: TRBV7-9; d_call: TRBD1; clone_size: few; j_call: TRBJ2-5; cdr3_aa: CASSLELDRGQETQYF; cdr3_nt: TGTGCCAGCAGCCTCGAGTTGGACAGGGGCCAAGAGACCCAGTACTTC
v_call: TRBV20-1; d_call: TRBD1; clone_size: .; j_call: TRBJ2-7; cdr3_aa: CSSRDRGSYEQYF; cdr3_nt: TGCAGCTCGCGGGACAGGGGCTCCTACGAGCAGTACTTC
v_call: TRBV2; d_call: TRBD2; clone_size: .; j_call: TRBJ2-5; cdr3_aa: CASSEYFPSGVQETQYF; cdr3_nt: TGTGCCAGCAGTGAATATTTTCCTAGCGGGGTGCAAGAGACCCAGTACTTC
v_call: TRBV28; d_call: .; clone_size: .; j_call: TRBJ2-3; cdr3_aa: CASSLRAITDTQYF; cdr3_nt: TGTGCCAGCAGCCTCAGAGCAATCACAGATACGCAGTATTTT
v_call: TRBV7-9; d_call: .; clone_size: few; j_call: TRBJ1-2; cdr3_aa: CASSQAVEGYTF; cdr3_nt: TGTGCCAGCAGCCAAGCGGTGGAGGGCTACACCTTC
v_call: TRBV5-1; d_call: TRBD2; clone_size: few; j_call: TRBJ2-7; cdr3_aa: CASSVAGGAYEQYF; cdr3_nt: TGCGCCAGCTCCGTAGCGGGGGGGGCATACGAGCAGTACTTC
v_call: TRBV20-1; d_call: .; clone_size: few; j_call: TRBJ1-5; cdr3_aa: CSAPGPRGPQHF; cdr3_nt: TGCAGTGCCCCAGGCCCGAGGGGGCCCCAGCATTTT
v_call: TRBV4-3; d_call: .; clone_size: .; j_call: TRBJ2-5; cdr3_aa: CASSQSRVRGTQYF; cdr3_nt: TGCGCCAGCAGCCAGTCCAGGGTGCGGGGGACCCAGTACTTC
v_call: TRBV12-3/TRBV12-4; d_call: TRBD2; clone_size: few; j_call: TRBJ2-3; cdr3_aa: CASSYSGGPPDTQYF; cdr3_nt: TGTGCCAGCAGTTATAGCGGGGGGCCTCCGGATACGCAGTATTTT
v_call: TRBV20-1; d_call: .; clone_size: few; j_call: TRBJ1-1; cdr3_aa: CSARELNTEAFF; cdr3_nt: TGCAGTGCTAGGGAGTTGAACACTGAAGCTTTCTTT
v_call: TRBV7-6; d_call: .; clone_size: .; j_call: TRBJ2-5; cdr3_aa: CASSLEGQAQDTQYF; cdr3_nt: TGTGCCAGCAGCTTAGAGGGACAAGCTCAAGATACCCAGTACTTC
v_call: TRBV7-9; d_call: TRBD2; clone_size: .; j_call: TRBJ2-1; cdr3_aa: CASSQTSAYNYNEQFF; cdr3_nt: TGTGCCAGCAGCCAGACTAGCGCATATAACTACAATGAGCAGTTCTTC
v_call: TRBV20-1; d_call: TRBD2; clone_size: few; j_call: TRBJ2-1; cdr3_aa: CSASLGLAGDGEQFF; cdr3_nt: TGCAGTGCTAGCCTCGGACTAGCGGGAGACGGTGAGCAGTTCTTC
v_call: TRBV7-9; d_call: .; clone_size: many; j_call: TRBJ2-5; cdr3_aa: CASSSMGGIGKETQYF; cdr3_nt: TGTGCCAGCAGCTCCATGGGGGGAATCGGAAAAGAGACCCAGTACTTC
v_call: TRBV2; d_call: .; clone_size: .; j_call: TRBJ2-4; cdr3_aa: CASSDHRQNIQYF; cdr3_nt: TGTGCCAGCAGTGACCATAGGCAGAACATTCAGTACTTC
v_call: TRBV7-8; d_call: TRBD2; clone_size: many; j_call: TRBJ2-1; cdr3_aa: CASSPYPGTSVDEQFF; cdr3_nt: TGTGCCAGCAGCCCTTACCCGGGGACTAGCGTCGATGAGCAGTTCTTC
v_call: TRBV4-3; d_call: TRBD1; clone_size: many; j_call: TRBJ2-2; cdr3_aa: CASSQLQGVNTGELFF; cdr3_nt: TGCGCCAGCAGCCAGCTCCAGGGGGTTAACACCGGGGAGCTGTTTTTT
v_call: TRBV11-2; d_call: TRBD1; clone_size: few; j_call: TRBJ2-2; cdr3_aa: CASSPWTGVNTGELFF; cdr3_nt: TGTGCCAGCAGCCCTTGGACAGGGGTTAACACCGGGGAGCTGTTTTTT
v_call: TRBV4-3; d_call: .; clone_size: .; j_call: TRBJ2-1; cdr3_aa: CASSHFGLHNEQFF; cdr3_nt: TGCGCCAGCAGCCATTTTGGACTGCACAATGAGCAGTTCTTC
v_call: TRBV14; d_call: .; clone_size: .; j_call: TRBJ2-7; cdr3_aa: CASSYGLTVYEQYF; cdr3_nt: TGTGCCAGCAGCTACGGTCTGACCGTCTACGAGCAGTACTTC
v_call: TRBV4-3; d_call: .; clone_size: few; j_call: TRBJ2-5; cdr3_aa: CASSQGLFRETQYF; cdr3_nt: TGCGCCAGCAGCCAGGGACTGTTCCGGGAGACCCAGTACTTC
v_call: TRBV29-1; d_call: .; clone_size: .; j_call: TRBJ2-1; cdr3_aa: CSVVGRDSTYNEQFF; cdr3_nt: TGCAGCGTTGTCGGAAGGGATAGTACCTACAATGAGCAGTTCTTC
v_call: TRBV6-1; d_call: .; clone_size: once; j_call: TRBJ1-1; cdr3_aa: CASSEARRAVNTEAFF; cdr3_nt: TGTGCCAGCAGTGAAGCTCGTCGGGCAGTGAACACTGAAGCTTTCTTT
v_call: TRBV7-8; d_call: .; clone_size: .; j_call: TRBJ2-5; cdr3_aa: CASSLELPYQETQYF; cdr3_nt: TGTGCCAGCAGCTTAGAGCTCCCGTACCAAGAGACCCAGTACTTC
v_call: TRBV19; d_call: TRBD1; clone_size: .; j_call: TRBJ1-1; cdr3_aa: CASTPGTGKPEAFF; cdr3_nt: TGTGCCAGTACTCCCGGGACAGGGAAGCCTGAAGCTTTCTTT
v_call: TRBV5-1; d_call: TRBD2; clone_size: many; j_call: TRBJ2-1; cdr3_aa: CASSLAGTSGPEQFF; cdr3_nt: TGCGCCAGCAGCTTGGCGGGGACTAGCGGACCGGAGCAGTTCTTC
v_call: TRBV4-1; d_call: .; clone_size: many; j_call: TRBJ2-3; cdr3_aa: CASSQEKASTDTQYF; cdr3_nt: TGCGCCAGCAGCCAAGAGAAGGCTAGCACAGATACGCAGTATTTT
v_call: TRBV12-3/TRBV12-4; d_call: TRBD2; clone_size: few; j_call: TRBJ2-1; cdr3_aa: CASRNGLVGNEQFF; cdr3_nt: TGTGCCAGCAGAAATGGACTAGTAGGGAATGAGCAGTTCTTC
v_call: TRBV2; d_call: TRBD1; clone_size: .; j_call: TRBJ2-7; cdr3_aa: CASSERTGLSYEQYF; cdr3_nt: TGTGCCAGCAGTGAAAGGACAGGGCTTTCCTACGAGCAGTACTTC
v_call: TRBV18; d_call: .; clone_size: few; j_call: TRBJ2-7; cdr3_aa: CASSELQGSSYEQYF; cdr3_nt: TGTGCCAGCTCCGAATTGCAAGGTTCTTCCTACGAGCAGTACTTC
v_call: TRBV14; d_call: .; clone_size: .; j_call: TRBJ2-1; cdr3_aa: CASSQVYGVSYNEQFF; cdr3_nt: TGTGCCAGCAGCCAAGTATACGGTGTCTCCTACAATGAGCAGTTCTTC
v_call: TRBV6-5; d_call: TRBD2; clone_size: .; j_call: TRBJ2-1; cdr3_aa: CASSPGLAGGPGNEQFF; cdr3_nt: TGTGCCAGCAGTCCGGGACTAGCGGGAGGGCCAGGCAATGAGCAGTTCTTC